The T cell receptor (beta chain) described here comes from a study of beta chain features in type 1 diabetes (dated by TCRdb to about 2018). Notes on the research overall: No differences in mean age, gender distribution, total cell number or subset yield were found between patients and healthy donors. In the study, recently diagnosed type 1 diabetes patients and matched healthy donors were compared on the TCRB repertoires of their sorted circulating CD4+ T cell subsets. A total of over 90,000,000 sorted cells were examined across all samples, and a strong correlation was observed between cell number per subset and RNA yield. Regulatory and stem cell-like memory subsets were isolated from only 8 patients and roughly 8 healthy donors, whereas naive and central memory subsets came from all 30 or so donors. What the authors observed across the whole study: Because small numbers of individuals were included in the HLA sub-analyses, any influence of HLA type on TCRB rearrangement was left unresolved. At VDJ recombination sites, patients with type 1 diabetes made fewer insertions and deleted more nucleotides, a pattern implying thymic rearrangement abnormalities. PCR may preferentially amplify shorter templates, but because patient and control samples were amplified and corrected together, any resulting skew would affect both groups equally. Because cDNA was sequenced instead of genomic DNA, highly expressing activated cells could be over-represented, though the groups showed no difference in activation or CD3 levels. The naive, central memory and regulatory TCRB repertoires appeared to resemble one another more closely among patients than among healthy donors. A moderate but significant shortening of TCRB CDR3 length was observed in type 1 diabetes patients in all four CD4+ subsets.

Each donor gave one peripheral blood draw, around 100 mL on average, collected into heparinised tubes. Using a panel that included CD45RO, CCR7, CD25, CD127, CD95 and CD27, naive, central memory, regulatory and stem cell-like memory CD4+ T cells were sorted on a BD FACSAria II. All sorted populations exceeded 98% purity. Right away, PBMCs were isolated by Lymphoprep density gradient centrifugation and were stained directly, with no culture step. Samples were stained and sorted in pairs, with one healthy donor and one patient per experiment, so that batch effects were minimized. The entire isolated RNA was reverse transcribed using the High Capacity cDNA Reverse Transcription Kit, and thus expressed TCRB transcripts were sequenced. Naive, central memory and regulatory T cell samples underwent deep immunoSEQ sequencing, averaging about 3.57 million total reads per sample. After sorted cells were lysed in RLT buffer, RNA was extracted with DNase-treated RNeasy Micro or Mini kits, with the choice depending on cell number. To prevent cross-contamination, every cell subset was processed on its own, while patient and healthy donor samples were processed together. The immunoSEQ multiplex PCR was used to amplify TCRB sequences from cDNA, generating 87-bp fragments that spanned the CDR3 region. Sequencing of the amplicons was performed on the Illumina HiSeq platform. In the authors' own workflow: Synthetic template baselines were used to correct PCR bias computationally, reads within Hamming distance 2 were collapsed, and singletons that could not be merged were discarded. Reads were aligned to IMGT to assign V, D and J genes, CDR3 length, and insertions or deletions at six rearrangement sites. Within each subset, clonotype counts were normalized to sorted cell number, and only after that were true diversity and Gini coefficients computed with the tcR R package. The overlap coefficient, calculated on TCRB nucleotide sequences, was used to measure repertoire sharing. TCRdb took this table from immuneACCESS and kept in-frame rearrangements with V and J called. Such tables lack part of the clones; where checked against another copy, unresolved V genes explain under half of the gap, and the rest is unexplained. V and J calls and clone size come straight from that table; D and trimming were deduced from the DNA. This sample has around 300,000 clones in its table, and under 8.5% of those were observed once. Clones ranked in the top ten supply approximately 1% of the sample.

The sample holds many counts of this clone. Its binding antigen is unknown. No much larger clonotype is one base removed from it; base qualities were not supplied. The TCR originated in a woman younger than 30 in good health. The specimen was central memory CD4+ T cells from blood.

The CDR3 reads CASSQGRTGGQDQPQHF. In nucleotide form, the sequence is TGCGCCAGCAGCCAGGGCAGGACAGGGGGCCAGGATCAGCCCCAGCATTTT. The chain links TRBV4-1 with TRBJ1-5; TRBD1 agrees with 11 junctional bases. After removal of 3 bases from V and 5 bases from J, the junction retains 9 bases not matched to a gene. Inclusive of the bounding cysteine and phenylalanine, the CDR3 is 17 residues long. The read is trimmed to its CDR3 DNA, 51 bases read in frame from base 1. As encoded in the germline V gene, CDR1 is MGHRA while CDR2 is YSYEKL.